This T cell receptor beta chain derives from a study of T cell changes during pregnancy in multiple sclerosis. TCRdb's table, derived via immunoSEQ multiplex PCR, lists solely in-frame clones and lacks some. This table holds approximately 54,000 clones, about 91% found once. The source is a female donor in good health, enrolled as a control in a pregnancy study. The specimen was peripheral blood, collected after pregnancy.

Here the CDR3 reads CASSPRAGALSADTQYF. CDR3 in DNA: TGTGCCAGCAGCCCGAGGGCGGGGGCTTTGAGCGCAGATACGCAGTATTTT. V usage is TRBV11-2 and J usage is TRBJ2-3, with D perhaps matching TRBD2 (7 bases). Germline loops: CDR1 SGHAT, CDR2 FQNNGV. Trimming took 5 bases from V and 4 from J, leaving 22 bases between them. This CDR3 region has 17 residues.